This TCR beta chain appears in the sequencing data of a study of blood T cell repertoires in COVID-19. Study-wide background: The United States, Italy and Spain supplied acute and convalescent COVID-19 samples. The analysed material was cDNA or gDNA that came from T cells, B-cell-depleted T cells, or PBMCs.

In the study's own analysis: The authors estimated nucleated cell counts from reference gene primer amplification. Only in-frame clones appear in the TCRdb table, and some are missing; sequencing was by immunoSEQ multiplex PCR. For V, J and clone size, that table is used; D and trimming come from the DNA. The sample has 230,000 or so clones, about 88% seen once; the top ten hold under 2%. The source of this sequence is a man aged 35 to 55 with active or convalescent COVID-19. What was sequenced was peripheral blood.

This CDR3 is CASSLMGQPISYEQYF. For the CDR3, the DNA is TGTGCCAGCTCACTTATGGGACAGCCGATCTCCTACGAGCAGTACTTC. This chain joins TRBV18 and TRBJ2-7; 7 positions match TRBD1. Unmatched junction bases numbered 9, after V lost 4 bases and J lost 0 bases. Germline CDR1 KGHSH, CDR2 LQKENI. The CDR3 has 16 residues.